This TCR beta chain emerged from a study of OX40 agonist ivuxolimab in advanced cancers. Study-wide context: Clinicians treated patients with ivuxolimab, an agonistic anti-OX40 (CD134) antibody.

There are 11 residues in the CDR3. CDR1 and CDR2 (germline): ENHRY, SYGVKD. Trimming left V 3 bases short and J 4 bases short, with 4 bases between. With respect to this clone: The sample contains more than one DNA sequence encoding this CDR3.

Here immunoSEQ multiplex PCR was the method, and the copy in TCRdb shows in-frame clones only, minus some. The sample yields under 75,000 clones, roughly nine tenths seen once. The chain combines TRBV10-3 with TRBJ2-7, with D uncertain. This TCR came from an adult with an advanced solid tumor such as melanoma, head and neck, liver or kidney cancer. This specimen consisted of CD4+ or CD8+ T cells sorted from blood, obtained in a trial of the OX40 agonist ivuxolimab. In DNA form, the CDR3 reads TGTGCCATCAGTGAAGGGTACGAGCAGTACTTC. Amino acids: CAISEGYEQYF.